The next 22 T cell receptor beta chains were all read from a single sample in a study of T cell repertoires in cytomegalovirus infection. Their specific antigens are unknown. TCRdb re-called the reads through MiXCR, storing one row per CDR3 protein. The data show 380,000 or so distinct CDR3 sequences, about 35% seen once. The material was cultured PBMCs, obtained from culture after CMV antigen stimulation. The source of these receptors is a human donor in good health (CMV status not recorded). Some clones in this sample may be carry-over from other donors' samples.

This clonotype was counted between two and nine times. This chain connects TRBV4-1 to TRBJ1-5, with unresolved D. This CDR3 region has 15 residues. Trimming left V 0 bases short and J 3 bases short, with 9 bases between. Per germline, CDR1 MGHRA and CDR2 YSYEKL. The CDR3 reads CASSQDPAFNQPQHF. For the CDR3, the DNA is TGCGCCAGCAGCCAAGATCCGGCCTTCAATCAGCCCCAGCATTTT.

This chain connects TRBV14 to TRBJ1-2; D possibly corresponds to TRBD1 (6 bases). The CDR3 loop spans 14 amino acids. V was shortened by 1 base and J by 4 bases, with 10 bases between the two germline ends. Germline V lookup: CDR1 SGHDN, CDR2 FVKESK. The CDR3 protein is CASSQAGQGYGYTF. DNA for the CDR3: TGTGCCAGCAGCCAAGCGGGACAAGGCTATGGCTACACCTTC.

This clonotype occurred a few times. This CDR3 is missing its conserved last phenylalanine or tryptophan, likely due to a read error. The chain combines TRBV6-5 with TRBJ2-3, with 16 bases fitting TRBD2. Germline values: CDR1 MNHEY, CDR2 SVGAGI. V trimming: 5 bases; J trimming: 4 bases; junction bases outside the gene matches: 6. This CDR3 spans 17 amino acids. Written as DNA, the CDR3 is TGTGCCAGCAGTCACGGGACTAGCGGGAGGGCCCCAGATACGCAGTATTCT. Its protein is CASSHGTSGRAPDTQYS.

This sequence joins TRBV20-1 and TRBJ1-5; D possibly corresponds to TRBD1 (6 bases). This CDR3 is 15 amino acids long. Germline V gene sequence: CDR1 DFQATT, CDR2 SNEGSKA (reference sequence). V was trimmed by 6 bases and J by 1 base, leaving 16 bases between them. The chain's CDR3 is CSAYDRTYSNQPQHF. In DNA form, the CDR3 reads TGCAGTGCGTACGACAGGACTTACAGCAATCAGCCCCAGCATTTT.

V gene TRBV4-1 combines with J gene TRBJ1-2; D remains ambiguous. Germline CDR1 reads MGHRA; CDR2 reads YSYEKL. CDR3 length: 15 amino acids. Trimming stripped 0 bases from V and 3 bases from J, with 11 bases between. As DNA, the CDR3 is TGCGCCAGCAGCCAAGATGTATGGGGTGACTATGGCTACACCTTC. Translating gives CASSQDVWGDYGYTF.

As DNA, the CDR3 is TGTGCCAGCAGCTCTAGCGGGACCAATCGAGAGCAGTACTTC. Protein sequence: CASSSSGTNREQYF. This chain uses TRBV7-2 with TRBJ2-7, with 9 bases aligning to TRBD2. CDR1 and CDR2 (germline): SGHTA, FQGNSA. Trimming took 4 bases from V and 7 from J; bases not matched to a gene: 8. CDR3 length: 14 residues. The whole variable domain, filled in from reference TRBV7-2 and TRBJ2-7, reads GAGVSQSPSNKVTEKGKDVELRCDPISGHTALYWYRQSLGQGLEFLIYFQGNSAPDKSGLPSDRFSAERTGGSVSTLTIQRTQQEDSAVYLCASSSSGTNREQYFGPGTRLTVT.

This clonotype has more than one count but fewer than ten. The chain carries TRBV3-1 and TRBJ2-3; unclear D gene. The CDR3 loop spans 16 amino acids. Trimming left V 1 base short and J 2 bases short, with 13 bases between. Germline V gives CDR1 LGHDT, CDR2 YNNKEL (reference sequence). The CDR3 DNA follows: TGTGCCAGCAGCCAAGTCCCCAGCAGGTCCACAGATACGCAGTATTTT. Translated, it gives CASSQVPSRSTDTQYF.

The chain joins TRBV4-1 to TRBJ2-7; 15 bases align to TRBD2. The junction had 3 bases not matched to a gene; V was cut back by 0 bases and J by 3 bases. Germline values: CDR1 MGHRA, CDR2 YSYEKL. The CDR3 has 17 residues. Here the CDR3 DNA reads TGCGCCAGCAGCCAAGAAAGGACTAGCGGGAGGGGCTACGAGCAGTACTTC. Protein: CASSQERTSGRGYEQYF.

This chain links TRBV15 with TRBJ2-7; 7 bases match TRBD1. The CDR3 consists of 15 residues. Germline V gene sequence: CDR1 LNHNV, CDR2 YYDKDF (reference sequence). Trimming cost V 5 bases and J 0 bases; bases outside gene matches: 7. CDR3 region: CATSGTAEGSYEQYF. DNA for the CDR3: TGTGCCACCAGCGGGACAGCCGAGGGCTCCTACGAGCAGTACTTC.

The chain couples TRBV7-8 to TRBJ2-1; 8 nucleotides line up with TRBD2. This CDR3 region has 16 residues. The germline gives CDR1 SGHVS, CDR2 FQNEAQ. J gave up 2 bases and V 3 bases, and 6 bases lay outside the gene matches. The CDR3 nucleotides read TGTGCCAGCAGCTTTCTACCGGGACTAGCCTACAATGAGCAGTTCTTC. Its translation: CASSFLPGLAYNEQFF. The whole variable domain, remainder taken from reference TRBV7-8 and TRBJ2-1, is GAGVSQSPRYKVAKRGQDVALRCDPISGHVSLFWYQQALGQGPEFLTYFQNEAQLDKSGLPSDRFFAERPEGSVSTLKIQRTQQEDSAVYLCASSFLPGLAYNEQFFGPGTRLTVL.

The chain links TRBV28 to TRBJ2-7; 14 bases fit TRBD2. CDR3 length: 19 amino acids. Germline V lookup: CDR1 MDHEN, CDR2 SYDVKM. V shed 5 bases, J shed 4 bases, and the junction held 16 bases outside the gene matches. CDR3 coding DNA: TGTGCCAGCAGTAGCGACAGGGGGACTAGCGGGGGCAGGGGGTACGAGCAGTACTTC. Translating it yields CASSSDRGTSGGRGYEQYF.

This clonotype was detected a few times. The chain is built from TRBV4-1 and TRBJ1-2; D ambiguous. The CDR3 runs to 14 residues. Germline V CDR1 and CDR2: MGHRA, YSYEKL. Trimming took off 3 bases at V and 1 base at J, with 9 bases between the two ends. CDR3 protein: CASSQETSNYGYTF. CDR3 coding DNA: TGCGCCAGCAGCCAGGAAACAAGTAACTATGGCTACACCTTC.

The CDR3 bases are TGTGCCAGCACTAGAGGCGGGGTCTACGAGCAGTACTTC. It is translated as CASTRGGVYEQYF. The V call is TRBV3-1, the J call TRBJ2-7, with D possibly matching TRBD2 (6 bases). The V end was cut by 7 bases, the J end by 3 bases, with 13 bases between. CDR3 size: 13 residues. The germline gives CDR1 LGHDT, CDR2 YNNKEL (reference sequence).

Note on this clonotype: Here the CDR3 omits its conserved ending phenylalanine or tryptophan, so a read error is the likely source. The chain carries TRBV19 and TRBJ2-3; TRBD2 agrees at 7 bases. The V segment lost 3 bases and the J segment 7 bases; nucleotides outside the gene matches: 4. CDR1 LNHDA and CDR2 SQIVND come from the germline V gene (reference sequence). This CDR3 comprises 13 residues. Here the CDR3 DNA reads TGTGCCAGTAGTATCGCGGGAGAATATACGCAGTATTCT. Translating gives CASSIAGEYTQYS.

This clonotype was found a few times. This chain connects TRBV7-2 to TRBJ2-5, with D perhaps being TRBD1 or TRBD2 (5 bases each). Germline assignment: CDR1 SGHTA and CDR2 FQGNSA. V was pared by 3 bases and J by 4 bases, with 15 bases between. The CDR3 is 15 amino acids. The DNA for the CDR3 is TGTGCCAGCAGCTTCAGCACCGGTGGGGGAGAGACCCAGTACTTC. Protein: CASSFSTGGGETQYF. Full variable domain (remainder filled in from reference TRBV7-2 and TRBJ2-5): GAGVSQSPSNKVTEKGKDVELRCDPISGHTALYWYRQSLGQGLEFLIYFQGNSAPDKSGLPSDRFSAERTGGSVSTLTIQRTQQEDSAVYLCASSFSTGGGETQYFGPGTRLLVL.

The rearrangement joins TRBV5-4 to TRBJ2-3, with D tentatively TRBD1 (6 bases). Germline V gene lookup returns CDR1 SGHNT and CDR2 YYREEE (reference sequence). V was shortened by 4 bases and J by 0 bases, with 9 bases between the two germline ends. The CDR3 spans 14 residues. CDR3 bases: TGTGCCAGCAGCGGGGGCCCTAGCACAGATACGCAGTATTTT. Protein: CASSGGPSTDTQYF.

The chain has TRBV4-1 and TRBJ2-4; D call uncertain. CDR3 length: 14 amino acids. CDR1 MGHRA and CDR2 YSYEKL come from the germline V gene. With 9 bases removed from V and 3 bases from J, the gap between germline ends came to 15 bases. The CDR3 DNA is TGCGCCAGAATAGACTCTGACGTCAAAAACATTCAGTACTTC. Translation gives CARIDSDVKNIQYF.

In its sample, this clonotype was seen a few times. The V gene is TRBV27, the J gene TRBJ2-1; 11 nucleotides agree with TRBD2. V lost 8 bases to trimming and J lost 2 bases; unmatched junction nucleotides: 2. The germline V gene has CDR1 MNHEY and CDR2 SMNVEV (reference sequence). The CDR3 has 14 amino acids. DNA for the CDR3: TGTGCCAGCGGGGGACTAGCGGCCTACAATGAGCAGTTCTTC. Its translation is CASGGLAAYNEQFF.

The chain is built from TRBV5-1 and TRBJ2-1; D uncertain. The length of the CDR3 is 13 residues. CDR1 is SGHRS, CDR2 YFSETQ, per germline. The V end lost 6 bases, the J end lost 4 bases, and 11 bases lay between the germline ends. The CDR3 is CASTMGGYNEQFF. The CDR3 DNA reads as TGCGCCAGCACCATGGGTGGGTACAATGAGCAGTTCTTC.

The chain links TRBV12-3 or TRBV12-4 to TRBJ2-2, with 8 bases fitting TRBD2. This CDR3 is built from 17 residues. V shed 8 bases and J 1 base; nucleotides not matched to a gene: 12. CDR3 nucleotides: TGTGCCAGCTTTAAGGTTGCGGGAGGACGGAACACCGGGGAGCTGTTTTTT. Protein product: CASFKVAGGRNTGELFF.

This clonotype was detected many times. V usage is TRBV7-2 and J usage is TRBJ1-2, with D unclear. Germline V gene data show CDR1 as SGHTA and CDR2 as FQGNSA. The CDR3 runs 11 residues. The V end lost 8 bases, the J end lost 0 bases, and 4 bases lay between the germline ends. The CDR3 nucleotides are TGTGCCAGCGGCACTAACTATGGCTACACCTTC. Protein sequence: CASGTNYGYTF.

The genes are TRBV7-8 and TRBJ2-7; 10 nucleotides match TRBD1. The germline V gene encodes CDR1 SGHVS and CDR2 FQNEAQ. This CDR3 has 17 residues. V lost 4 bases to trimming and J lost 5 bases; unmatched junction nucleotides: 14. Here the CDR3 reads CASSYNVGTGVPHEQYV. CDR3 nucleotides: TGTGCCAGCAGCTACAACGTCGGGACAGGGGTCCCTCACGAGCAGTACGTC.